The sequence of this TCR beta chain was determined in a study of T cells in localized non-small cell lung cancer. Concerning this clone itself: Its antigen remains unidentified.

The data were produced by immunoSEQ multiplex PCR, yet TCRdb's version contains in-frame clones alone and is incomplete. The table has 45,000 to 60,000 clones, around 80% seen once. The CDR3 extends over 16 amino acids. The germline V gene has CDR1 MNHEY and CDR2 SMNVEV (reference sequence). Trimming pared 3 bases from V and 6 bases from J, leaving 19 bases between. The study's findings and limits: Of the tissues analyzed, uninvolved adjacent lung showed maximal T cell clonality, greater than tumor.

The V gene is TRBV27, the J gene TRBJ2-3; unclear D gene. The material sequenced was PBMCs, taken before any cancer treatment. This sequence was found in a woman aged 35 to 75 with stage II lung adenocarcinoma. The CDR3, as DNA: TGTGCCAGCAGTTTCCGACTCGGACCTACCCCGGATACGCAGTATTTT. It is translated as CASSFRLGPTPDTQYF.